The entry that follows covers one T cell receptor (beta chain) sequence. The data were obtained in a study of T cell changes during pregnancy in multiple sclerosis. Using immunoSEQ multiplex PCR, the repertoire was profiled, and TCRdb retains in-frame clones only, with some absent. This sample has about 32,000 clones, with about 92% found just once. This TCR was sampled from a female donor with multiple sclerosis, enrolled in a pregnancy study. Sequenced here: CD4+ T cells from peripheral blood mononuclear cells, sampled in the second trimester of pregnancy.

The CDR3: CASSSPTGLSGGYTF. The CDR3 DNA sequence: TGTGCCAGCAGCTCCCCAACAGGGTTGAGCGGCGGCTACACCTTC. The V call is TRBV6-5, the J call TRBJ1-2; D might be TRBD1 (6 bases). The germline V and J ends were trimmed by 6 bases and 8 bases, with 22 bases remaining between them. Germline CDR1 reads MNHEY; CDR2 reads SVGAGI. This CDR3 spans 15 amino acids.